This TCR beta chain was sequenced during a study of shared clonotypes between healthy human individuals. Profiled with immunoSEQ multiplex PCR; TCRdb holds only in-frame clones, not every one. Of about 1.4 million clones listed, 96% are singletons. Germline V gene sequence: CDR1 SGHVS, CDR2 FQNEAQ. This CDR3 is 19 amino acids long. V gave up 5 bases and J gave up 1 base; unmatched junction bases: 14. Sequenced sample: naive CD4+ T cells sorted from blood. Subset here: CD45RA+ positively selected. This chain links TRBV7-8 with TRBJ2-5; TRBD2 matches 12 bases. This sequence originates from a man younger than 40 in good health. CDR3 sequence: CASSKGLAGVRRFQETQYF. CDR3 coding DNA: TGTGCCAGCAGCAAGGGACTAGCGGGCGTAAGGAGGTTCCAAGAGACCCAGTACTTC.